This TCR beta chain was obtained from a study of CXCR3-negative and CXCR3-positive naive CD8 T cells. Overall study context: Around 130 million TRB reads in total, about 1.5 +/- 0.3 million per library.

It was by 5' RACE with UMI labels that the TRB cDNA libraries were prepared. TCRdb re-called the 5' RACE reads and gives one entry per CDR3 protein, without DNA. The sample data list around 92,000 distinct CDR3 sequences. This TCR came from a human donor in good health. Some clones in this sample may be carry-over from other donors' samples. The specimen was naive CXCR3- CD8+ T cells from blood. Subset indicated: CD45RO-CCR7+CD27+CD95- naive CD8+ T cells lacking CXCR3 (TNR3-).

CDR3 protein: CASSTLTEAFF. The rearrangement links TRBV7-9 to TRBJ1-1. This CDR3 region has 11 residues. Germline CDR1 reads SEHNR; CDR2 reads FQNEAQ (reference sequence). The full variable domain, rest sourced from reference TRBV7-9 and TRBJ1-1, is DTGVSQNPRHKITKRGQNVTFRCDPISEHNRLYWYRQTLGQGPEFLTYFQNEAQLEKSRLLSDRFSAERPKGSFSTLEIQRTEQGDSAMYLCASSTLTEAFFGQGTRLTVV.